Given below is one T cell receptor (beta chain) in context. Its target is not known. This entry is derived from a study of Tregs in tolerant kidney transplant recipients. This CDR3 contains 13 residues. CDR1 is ENHRY and CDR2 is SYGVKD in the germline V gene. V was shortened by 9 bases and J by 1 base, with 13 bases between the two germline ends. Study-wide results and caveats: Validation in larger populations is needed because few patients were studied.

Clones were read by immunoSEQ multiplex PCR, and TCRdb kept only the in-frame ones, dropping some. The repertoire consists of around 16,000 clones, with just over 90% occurring once and the leading ten covering approximately 13%. Input material: CD8+ T cells from blood. The sequence derives from a human donor in good health. The rearrangement uses TRBV10-3 and TRBJ2-7; D may match TRBD1 or TRBD2 (5 bases each). The CDR3, as DNA: TGTGCCATTCTCCGGGACGGGTCCTACGAGCAGTACTTC. Amino acids: CAILRDGSYEQYF.